This TCR beta chain appears in the sequencing data of a study of blood T cell repertoires in COVID-19. Only in-frame clones appear in the TCRdb table, and some are missing; sequencing was by immunoSEQ multiplex PCR. This sample has roughly 110,000 clones, with about three quarters found just once. The table lists this clone with a few counts. The V gene's germline CDR1 is SGHRS and CDR2 YFSETQ. The CDR3 contains 16 residues. With V trimmed by 0 bases and J by 2 bases, 6 bases remained unmatched. The receptor was isolated from a man older than 75 with COVID-19, enrolled during active disease. Specimen: peripheral blood. The rearrangement joins TRBV5-1 to TRBJ2-5; 8 nucleotides agree with TRBD1. The CDR3 protein is CASSLGPGTGQETQYF. The CDR3, as DNA: TGCGCCAGCAGCTTGGGCCCCGGGACAGGACAAGAGACCCAGTACTTC.